These 29 T cell receptor beta chains originate from one sample sequenced in a study of CD8 T cells in acute hepatitis C reinfection (dated by TCRdb to about 2021). Receptor libraries were prepared by the immunoSEQ multiplex PCR assay. TCRdb provides this immuneACCESS table in a form limited to in-frame rearrangements. Some clones are lacking; in checked studies, under half of them reflect an unresolved V gene, and why the rest are absent is not known. The sample records thousands of clones, less than 45% of which are singletons. The ten largest make up 8% to 10% of the sample. The sample's time point, from its label and the paper: acute HCV infection, within 168 days of estimated infection date. HCV-specific TCR repertoires were characterized directly ex vivo, and the sequenced cells were not expanded in vitro beforehand. The paper's findings and limits, for the study overall: TRBV04 and TRBV06 gene families were preferentially used in all groups, and this usage was not explained by overrepresentation in the naive pool.

The specimen comprised HCV NS3-1073 tetramer-sorted CD8+ T cells from PBMCs, sampled during acute infection. What the cell subset or site label conveys for this sample: FACS-sorted NS3-1073 tetramer+ CD8+ T cells. These receptor sequences come from a man aged 30 to 45 with chronic hepatitis C.

This chain links TRBV2 with TRBJ1-2; 8 positions agree with TRBD1. With V trimmed by 5 bases and J by 6 bases, 11 bases remained unmatched. Germline CDR1 is SNHLY and CDR2 is FYNNEI. The CDR3 consists of 15 residues. Written as DNA, the CDR3 is TGTGCCAGCAGTCCTCCGACAGGGGTCCAGGATGGCTACACCTTC. Its protein is CASSPPTGVQDGYTF. Looking up the rest from reference TRBV2 and TRBJ1-2 gives the full variable domain: EPEVTQTPSHQVTQMGQEVILRCVPISNHLYFYWYRQILGQKVEFLVSFYNNEISEKSEIFDDQFSVERPDGSNFTLKIRSTKLEDSAMYFCASSPPTGVQDGYTFGSGTRLTVV.

The chain links TRBV4-3 to TRBJ2-1, with TRBD2 identical over 7 bases. This CDR3 comprises 16 residues. Germline trimming cut 0 bases from V and 8 bases from J; bases unmatched to any gene: 10. The germline V gene has CDR1 LGHNA and CDR2 YSLEER. The CDR3 bases are TGCGCCAGCAGCCAAGAATTCGGACTAGGGGTCTATGAGCAGTTCTTC. This encodes CASSQEFGLGVYEQFF.

This rearrangement joins TRBV4-3 to TRBJ2-7, with a weak D call TRBD2 (7 bases). Trimming removed 1 base at V and 2 bases at J, with 15 bases between. Germline-derived CDR1 and CDR2 are LGHNA and YSLEER. This CDR3 has 16 amino acids. For the CDR3, the DNA is TGCGCCAGCAGCCAAGTGGATGCGGGGGCGCCCTACGAGCAGTACTTC. This gives the protein CASSQVDAGAPYEQYF.

On this clone itself: A read error may produce the germline difference seen at one junction end. V is TRBV6-1 and J is TRBJ2-7; D not resolved. Germline V lookup: CDR1 MNHNS, CDR2 SASEGT. The CDR3 is made up of 14 amino acids. CDR3 in DNA: TGTGCCATCAGTGACCCTTTTACCTCCTACGAGCAGTACTTC. Amino acids: CAISDPFTSYEQYF.

This clone was seen more than once but under ten times. The chain employs TRBV5-5 and TRBJ2-7; 10 bases are shared with TRBD1. V shed 0 bases, J shed 3 bases, and the junction held 18 bases outside the gene matches. The length of the CDR3 is 20 residues. Germline lookup yields CDR1 SGHKS and CDR2 YYEKEE (reference sequence). The DNA for the CDR3 is TGTGCCAGCAGCTTGGTCGGGGGGACAGGGGACCCAAGGATACTCTACGAGCAGTACTTC. Translating gives CASSLVGGTGDPRILYEQYF.

This clone occurred a few times. This rearrangement joins TRBV4-2 to TRBJ2-2; D possibly corresponds to TRBD2 (7 bases). The CDR3 length is 16 residues. Trimming shortened V by 0 bases and J by 6 bases, and 14 bases separated the two germline ends. Germline CDR1 LGHNA, CDR2 YNFKEQ. In DNA form, the CDR3 reads TGTGCCAGCAGCCAAGAAGTGGGCGGGGGCCCCGGGGAGCTGTTTTTT. Translated, it gives CASSQEVGGGPGELFF.

This clone is judged medium-sized (0.01 to 0.1%). V and J are TRBV6-5 and TRBJ2-1; TRBD2 is a possible D gene (6 bases). The CDR3 extends over 15 amino acids. The germline V and J ends were trimmed by 7 bases and 11 bases, with 24 bases remaining between them. Germline V lookup: CDR1 MNHEY, CDR2 SVGAGI. The chain's CDR3 is CASMREVAAPGKQFF. The CDR3, as DNA: TGTGCCAGCATGAGGGAAGTAGCGGCCCCGGGCAAGCAGTTCTTC.

The rearrangement joins TRBV5-8 to TRBJ2-3; 9 bases line up with TRBD1. CDR1 and CDR2 (germline): SGHTS, YDEGEE. The CDR3 is made up of 13 amino acids. Trimming took 4 bases from V and 10 from J; bases not matched to a gene: 7. This CDR3 reads CASSTGTGTAQYF. CDR3 DNA sequence: TGTGCCAGCAGCACAGGGACAGGGACTGCGCAGTATTTT.

This clone was counted once. The CDR3 nucleotides are TGTGCCAGCGGGGACAGGAGGGATTCACCCCTCCACTTT. This codes for CASGDRRDSPLHF. The chain joins TRBV5-8 to TRBJ1-6, with TRBD1 matching over 8 bases. Germline CDR1 SGHTS, CDR2 YDEGEE. CDR3 size: 13 residues. Germline trimming cut 7 bases from V and 8 bases from J; bases unmatched to any gene: 5.

Only a few counts were recorded for this clone. V usage is TRBV4-3 and J usage is TRBJ2-1; a weak D match, TRBD1 (5 bases). The CDR3 has 14 amino acids. Germline V gives CDR1 LGHNA, CDR2 YSLEER. Trimming removed 4 bases at V and 5 bases at J, with 12 bases between. In nucleotides, the CDR3 is TGCGCCAGCAGCCCGGTAGGACAAGACAATGAGCAGTTCTTC. Protein sequence: CASSPVGQDNEQFF.

This clone is labeled medium-sized. V gene TRBV6-1 combines with J gene TRBJ2-1; 10 nucleotides align to TRBD2. The J segment lost 9 bases and the V segment lost 1 base, leaving 6 bases of the junction unmatched. The CDR3 runs 15 residues. Germline lookup yields CDR1 MNHNS and CDR2 SASEGT. The CDR3 region is CASSEEPAGGVEQFF. In DNA form, the CDR3 reads TGTGCCAGCAGTGAAGAACCAGCGGGAGGGGTTGAGCAGTTCTTC.

This clone showed up just a few times. The chain is built from TRBV30 and TRBJ2-7, with 11 positions matching TRBD2. The ends lost 1 base at V and 2 bases at J; junction bases unmatched: 16. Germline loops: CDR1 GTSNPN, CDR2 SVGIG (reference sequence). CDR3 length: 19 amino acids. Written as DNA, the CDR3 is TGTGCCTGGAGTGATCACGCCCCCGGGACTAGCGGACCTACCTACGAGCAGTACTTC. Translation: CAWSDHAPGTSGPTYEQYF. The full variable domain, its missing parts supplied by reference TRBV30 and TRBJ2-7, is SQTIHQWPATLVQPVGSPLSLECTVEGTSNPNLYWYRQAAGRGLQLLFYSVGIGQISSEVPQNLSASRPQDRQFILSSKKLLLSDSGFYLCAWSDHAPGTSGPTYEQYFGPGTRLTVT.

This clone counts as medium-sized. This rearrangement joins TRBV4-2 to TRBJ2-2; unclear D gene. V lost 0 bases and J 0 bases, leaving 17 bases between the germline ends. This CDR3 comprises 19 residues. The germline gives CDR1 LGHNA, CDR2 YNFKEQ. The CDR3 protein is CASSQEVSGGYANTGELFF. In DNA form, the CDR3 reads TGTGCCAGCAGCCAAGAAGTAAGTGGCGGATACGCGAACACCGGGGAGCTGTTTTTT.

The chain couples TRBV25-1 to TRBJ2-3; the D is unclear. With 0 bases removed from V and 0 bases from J, the gap between germline ends came to 16 bases. Germline lookup yields CDR1 MGHDK and CDR2 SYGVNS. This CDR3 is built from 18 residues. CDR3 loop: CASSEYGVPPDSTDTQYF. CDR3 nucleotide sequence: TGTGCCAGCAGTGAATATGGGGTTCCTCCCGATAGCACAGATACGCAGTATTTT.

This chain joins TRBV11-3 and TRBJ2-7; the D gene is possibly TRBD1 (6 bases). Germline CDR1 reads SGHNT; CDR2 reads YENEEA. This CDR3 spans 15 amino acids. Trimming shortened V by 0 bases and J by 6 bases, and 15 bases separated the two germline ends. CDR3 amino acids: CASSLEAGVWGEQYF. CDR3 DNA: TGTGCCAGCAGCTTAGAGGCAGGGGTATGGGGCGAGCAGTACTTC.

This chain links TRBV28 with TRBJ2-7; D is ambiguous. CDR3 size: 13 residues. Germline CDR1 is MDHEN and CDR2 is SYDVKM. V dropped 6 bases and J dropped 2 bases, with 11 bases sitting between them. The CDR3 protein is CASRPADPYEQYF. The CDR3 DNA follows: TGTGCCAGCAGGCCGGCGGATCCCTACGAGCAGTACTTC.

This clone is classed as medium-sized. The same CDR3 also results from other DNA sequences found in this sample. The chain employs TRBV4-2 and TRBJ2-2; 8 bases match TRBD2. V was clipped by 0 bases and J by 1 base; unmatched bases: 4. The CDR3 contains 17 residues. Germline values: CDR1 LGHNA, CDR2 YNFKEQ. CDR3 sequence reads: CASSQEMSGGNTGELFF. The CDR3 nucleotides read TGTGCCAGCAGCCAAGAAATGAGCGGGGGGAACACCGGGGAGCTGTTTTTT.

Judged by abundance, this clone is medium-sized (0.01 to 0.1%). The rearrangement joins TRBV4-2 to TRBJ2-7, with 8 bases that match TRBD1. Germline trimming cut 0 bases from V and 2 bases from J; bases unmatched to any gene: 6. Germline CDR1 and CDR2: LGHNA and YNFKEQ. This CDR3 spans 16 amino acids. The CDR3 here is CASSQEAQGAPYEQYF. Here the CDR3 DNA reads TGTGCCAGCAGCCAAGAGGCTCAGGGGGCCCCCTACGAGCAGTACTTC.

The chain recombines TRBV6-5 with TRBJ2-7, with unresolved D. This CDR3 has 11 residues. V was clipped by 6 bases and J by 4 bases, with 7 bases between them. The germline gives CDR1 MNHEY, CDR2 SVGAGI. The CDR3: CASSSQYEQYF. CDR3 DNA sequence: TGTGCCAGCAGCTCCCAGTACGAGCAGTACTTC.

Relative to its sample, this clone is medium-sized (0.01 to 0.1%). As DNA, the CDR3 is TGTGCCAGTAGTATGTATACAGGGGAACCAGATACGCAGTATTTT. Amino acid sequence: CASSMYTGEPDTQYF. The chain joins TRBV19 to TRBJ2-3, with 7 nucleotides matching TRBD1. Germline-derived CDR1 and CDR2 are LNHDA and SQIVND (reference sequence). V shed 3 bases, J shed 4 bases, and the junction held 7 bases outside the gene matches. This CDR3 has 15 amino acids.

This clone is judged medium-sized. CDR3: CASSSTSGEPGELFF. In nucleotides, the CDR3 is TGTGCCAGCAGCTCGACTAGCGGGGAGCCAGGGGAGCTGTTTTTT. The genes are TRBV4-2 and TRBJ2-2; TRBD2 aligns across 11 bases. This CDR3 is built from 15 residues. CDR1 is LGHNA, CDR2 YNFKEQ, per germline. The J segment lost 8 bases and the V segment lost 5 bases, leaving 7 bases of the junction unmatched.

This clone turned up a few times. This chain links TRBV4-3 with TRBJ2-7, with D possibly being TRBD2 (6 bases). V dropped 0 bases and J dropped 7 bases, with 16 bases sitting between them. The length of the CDR3 is 15 residues. Germline-derived CDR1 and CDR2 are LGHNA and YSLEER. The CDR3 sequence: CASSQEVAAGLEQYF. DNA of the CDR3: TGCGCCAGCAGCCAAGAAGTAGCGGCCGGCCTAGAGCAGTACTTC.

A few counts support this clone. The chain has TRBV4-2 and TRBJ1-1; 7 bases fit TRBD1. The CDR3 runs to 17 residues. Germline loops: CDR1 LGHNA, CDR2 YNFKEQ. V trimming: 0 bases; J trimming: 8 bases; junction bases outside the gene matches: 15. CDR3 coding DNA: TGTGCCAGCAGCCAAGAAGTACAGGGGATGTCGTGGGGCGAAGCTTTCTTT. It specifies CASSQEVQGMSWGEAFF.

In this sample, this clone is medium-sized. DNA for the CDR3: TGTGCCAGCAGCACCACAGGGAATTGGGCTGAAGCTTTCTTT. Amino acids: CASSTTGNWAEAFF. The chain has TRBV7-8 and TRBJ1-1; a possible D gene is TRBD1 (6 bases). The germline gives CDR1 SGHVS, CDR2 FQNEAQ. The CDR3 has 14 residues. Between the trimmed V and J ends, which lost 5 bases and 6 bases, there was a span of 16 bases.

The rearrangement joins TRBV6-1 to TRBJ2-7; 7 bases are a match to TRBD1. The CDR3 contains 15 residues. Germline-derived CDR1 and CDR2 are MNHNS and SASEGT. Trimming cost V 1 base and J 3 bases; bases outside gene matches: 6. The CDR3 DNA reads as TGTGCCAGCAGTGAAGTAGAACAGGGGATCTACGAGCAGTACTTC. This sequence encodes CASSEVEQGIYEQYF.

This clone was recorded a few times. As DNA, the CDR3 is TGTGCCAGCAGCCAAGTTGACGAGGGGGCCCCCTACGAGCAGTACTTC. Encoded protein: CASSQVDEGAPYEQYF. The chain uses TRBV4-2 and TRBJ2-7; 7 nucleotides agree with TRBD1. CDR1 and CDR2 from the germline V gene are LGHNA and YNFKEQ. The CDR3 covers 16 residues. The trim removed 1 base at V and 2 bases at J, leaving 8 bases unmatched.

This clone is categorized as medium-sized. This chain uses TRBV7-6 with TRBJ2-1; the match to TRBD2 covers 11 bases. The germline V gene has CDR1 SGHVS and CDR2 FNYEAQ. The CDR3 consists of 15 residues. V dropped 5 bases and J dropped 7; count of bases not matched to a gene: 7. The CDR3 here is CASSPEVAGGNEQFF. CDR3 DNA sequence: TGTGCCAGCAGCCCCGAGGTAGCGGGAGGGAATGAGCAGTTCTTC.

This clone rates as medium-sized. The genes are TRBV19 and TRBJ2-1; D gene unclear. V lost 3 bases and J 7 bases, leaving 13 bases between the germline ends. The CDR3 contains 14 residues. The V gene's germline CDR1 is LNHDA and CDR2 SQIVND (reference sequence). This chain's CDR3 is CASSIPGPWNEQFF. Written as DNA, the CDR3 is TGTGCCAGTAGTATTCCCGGGCCGTGGAATGAGCAGTTCTTC.

The chain employs TRBV30 and TRBJ1-1; D gene unclear. CDR3 length: 12 residues. Trimming removed 1 base from V and 7 bases from J, with 10 bases in between. The germline V gene encodes CDR1 GTSNPN and CDR2 SVGIG (reference sequence). The chain's CDR3 is CAWSAPSYEAFF. In DNA, the CDR3 is TGTGCCTGGAGTGCCCCCAGCTATGAAGCTTTCTTT.